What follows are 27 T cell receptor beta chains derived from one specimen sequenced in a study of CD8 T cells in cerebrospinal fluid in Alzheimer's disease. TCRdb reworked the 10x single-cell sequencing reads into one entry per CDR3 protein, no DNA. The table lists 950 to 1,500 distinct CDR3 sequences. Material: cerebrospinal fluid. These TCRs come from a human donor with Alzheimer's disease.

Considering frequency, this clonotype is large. The CDR3 loop reads CASSLQGANYGYTF. The chain couples TRBV27 to TRBJ1-2; the TRBD1 assignment by TCRdb is unverifiable without DNA. CDR3 size: 14 residues. Germline lookup yields CDR1 MNHEY and CDR2 SMNVEV (reference sequence).

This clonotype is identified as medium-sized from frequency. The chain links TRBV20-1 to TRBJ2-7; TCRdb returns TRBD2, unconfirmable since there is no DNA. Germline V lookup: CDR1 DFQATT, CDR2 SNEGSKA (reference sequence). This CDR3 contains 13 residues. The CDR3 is CSASGRVGGEQYF.

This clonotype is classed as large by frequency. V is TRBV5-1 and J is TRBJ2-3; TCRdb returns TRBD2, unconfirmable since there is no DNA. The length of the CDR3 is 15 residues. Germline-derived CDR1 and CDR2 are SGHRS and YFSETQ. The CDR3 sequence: CASSGGLAGIYTQYF.

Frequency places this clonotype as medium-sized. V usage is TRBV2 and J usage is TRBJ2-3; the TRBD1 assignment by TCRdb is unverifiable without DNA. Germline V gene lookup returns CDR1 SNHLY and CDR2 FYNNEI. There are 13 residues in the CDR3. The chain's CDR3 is CASSATGADTQYF.

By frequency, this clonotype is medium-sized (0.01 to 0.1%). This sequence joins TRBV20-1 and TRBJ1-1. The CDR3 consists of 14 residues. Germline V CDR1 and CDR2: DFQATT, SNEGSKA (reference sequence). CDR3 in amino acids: CSARDRVVNTEAFF.

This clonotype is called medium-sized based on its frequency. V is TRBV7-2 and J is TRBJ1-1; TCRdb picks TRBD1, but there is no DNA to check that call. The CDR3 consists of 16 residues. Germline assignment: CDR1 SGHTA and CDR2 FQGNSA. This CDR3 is CASSSLVGGPGGEAFF. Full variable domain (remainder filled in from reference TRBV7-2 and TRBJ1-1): GAGVSQSPSNKVTEKGKDVELRCDPISGHTALYWYRQSLGQGLEFLIYFQGNSAPDKSGLPSDRFSAERTGGSVSTLTIQRTQQEDSAVYLCASSSLVGGPGGEAFFGQGTRLTVV.

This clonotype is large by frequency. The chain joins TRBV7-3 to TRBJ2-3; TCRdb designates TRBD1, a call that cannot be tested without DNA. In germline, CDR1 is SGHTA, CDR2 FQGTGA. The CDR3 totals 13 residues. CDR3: CASSQGPGDTQYF.

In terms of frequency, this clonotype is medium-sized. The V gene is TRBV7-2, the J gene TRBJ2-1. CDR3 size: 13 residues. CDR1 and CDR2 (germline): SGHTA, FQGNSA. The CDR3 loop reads CASSTDNYNEQFF.

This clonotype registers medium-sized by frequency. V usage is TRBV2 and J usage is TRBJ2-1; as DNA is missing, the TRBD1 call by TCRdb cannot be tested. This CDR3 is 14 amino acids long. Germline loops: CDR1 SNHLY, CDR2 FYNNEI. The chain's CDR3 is CASRPPLEVNEQFF.

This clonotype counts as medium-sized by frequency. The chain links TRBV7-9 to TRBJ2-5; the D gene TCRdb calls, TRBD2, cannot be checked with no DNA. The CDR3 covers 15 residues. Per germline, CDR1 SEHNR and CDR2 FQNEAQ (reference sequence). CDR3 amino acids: CASSPTSGGAETQYF.

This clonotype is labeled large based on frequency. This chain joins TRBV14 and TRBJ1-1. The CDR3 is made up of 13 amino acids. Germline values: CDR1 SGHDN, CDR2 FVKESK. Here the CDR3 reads CASSQDIVTEAFF. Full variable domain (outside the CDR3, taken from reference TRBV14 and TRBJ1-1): EAGVTQFPSHSVIEKGQTVTLRCDPISGHDNLYWYRRVMGKEIKFLLHFVKESKQDESGMPNNRFLAERTGGTYSTLKVQPAELEDSGVYFCASSQDIVTEAFFGQGTRLTVV.

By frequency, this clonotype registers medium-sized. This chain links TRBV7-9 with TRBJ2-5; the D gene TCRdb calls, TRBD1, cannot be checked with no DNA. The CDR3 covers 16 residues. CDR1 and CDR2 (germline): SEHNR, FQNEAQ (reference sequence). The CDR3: CASSLGGVGQGKTQYF.

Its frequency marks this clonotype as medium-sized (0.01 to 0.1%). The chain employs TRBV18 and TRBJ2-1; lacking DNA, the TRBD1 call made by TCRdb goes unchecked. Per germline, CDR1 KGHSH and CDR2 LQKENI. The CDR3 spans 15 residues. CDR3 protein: CASSPPNRVGNEQFF.

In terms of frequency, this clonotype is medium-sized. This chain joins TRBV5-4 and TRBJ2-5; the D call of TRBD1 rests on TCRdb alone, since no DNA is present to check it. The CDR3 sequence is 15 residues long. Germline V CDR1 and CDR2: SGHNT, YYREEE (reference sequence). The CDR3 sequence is CASSGGQGAWETQYF.

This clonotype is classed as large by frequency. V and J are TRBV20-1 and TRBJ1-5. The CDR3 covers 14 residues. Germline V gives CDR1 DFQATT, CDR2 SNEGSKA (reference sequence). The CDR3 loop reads CSASNVQLNQPQHF.

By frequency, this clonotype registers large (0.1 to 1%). The CDR3: CASSPRTLSTGELFF. The chain has TRBV11-1 and TRBJ2-2; the TRBD1 assignment by TCRdb is unverifiable without DNA. Germline CDR1 and CDR2: SGHAT and FQDESV (reference sequence). This CDR3 has 15 residues. Complete variable domain (other parts from reference TRBV11-1 and TRBJ2-2): EAEVAQSPRYKITEKSQAVAFWCDPISGHATLYWYRQILGQGPELLVQFQDESVVDDSQLPKDRFSAERLKGVDSTLKIQPAELGDSAMYLCASSPRTLSTGELFFGEGSRLTVL.

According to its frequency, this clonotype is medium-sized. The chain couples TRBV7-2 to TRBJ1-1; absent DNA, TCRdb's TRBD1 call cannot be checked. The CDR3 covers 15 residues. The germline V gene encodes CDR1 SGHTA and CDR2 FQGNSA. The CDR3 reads CASSLVTRGDTEAFF.

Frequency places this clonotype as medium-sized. CDR3 protein: CASRNALGIGETQYF. The V and J genes are TRBV6-5 and TRBJ2-5; TCRdb lists TRBD2, though no DNA is available to test this call. From germline, CDR1 is MNHEY and CDR2 SVGAGI. The CDR3 runs 15 residues.

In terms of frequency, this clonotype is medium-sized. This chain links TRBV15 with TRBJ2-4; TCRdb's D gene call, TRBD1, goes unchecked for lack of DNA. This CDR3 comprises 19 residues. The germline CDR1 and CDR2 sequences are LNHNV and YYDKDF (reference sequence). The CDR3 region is CATTSTGSQGAGAKNIQYF. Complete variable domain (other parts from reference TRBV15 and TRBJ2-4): DAMVIQNPRYQVTQFGKPVTLSCSQTLNHNVMYWYQQKSSQAPKLLFHYYDKDFNNEADTPDNFQSRRPNTSFCFLDIRSPGLGDTAMYLCATTSTGSQGAGAKNIQYFGAGTRLSVL.

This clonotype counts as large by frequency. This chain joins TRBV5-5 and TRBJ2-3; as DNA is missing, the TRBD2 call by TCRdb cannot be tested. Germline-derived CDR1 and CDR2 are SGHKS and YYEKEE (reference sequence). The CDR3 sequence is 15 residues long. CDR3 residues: CASSRGLPSTDTQYF.

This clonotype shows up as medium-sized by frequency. The CDR3 sequence is CSARVGSTEAFF. J is TRBJ1-1 and V is TRBV20-1. CDR3 length equals 12 residues. Germline V gives CDR1 DFQATT, CDR2 SNEGSKA (reference sequence).

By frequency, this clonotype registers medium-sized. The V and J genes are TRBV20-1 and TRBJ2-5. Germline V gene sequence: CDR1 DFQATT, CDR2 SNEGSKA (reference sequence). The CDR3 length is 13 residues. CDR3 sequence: CSARFLGRETQYF.

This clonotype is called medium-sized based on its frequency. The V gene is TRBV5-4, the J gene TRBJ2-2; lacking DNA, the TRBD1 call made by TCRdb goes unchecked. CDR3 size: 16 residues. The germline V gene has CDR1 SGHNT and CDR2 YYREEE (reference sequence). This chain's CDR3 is CASSLGDRLNTGELFF.

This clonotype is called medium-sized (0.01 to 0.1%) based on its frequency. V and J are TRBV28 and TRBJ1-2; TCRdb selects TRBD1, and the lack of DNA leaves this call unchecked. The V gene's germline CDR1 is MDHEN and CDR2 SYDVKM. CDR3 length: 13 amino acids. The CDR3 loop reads CASKPGGVYGYTF.

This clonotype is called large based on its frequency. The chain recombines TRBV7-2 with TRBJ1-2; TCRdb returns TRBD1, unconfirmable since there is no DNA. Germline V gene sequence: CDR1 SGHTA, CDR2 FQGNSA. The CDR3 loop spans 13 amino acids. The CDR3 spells CASSSLLQGGYTF.

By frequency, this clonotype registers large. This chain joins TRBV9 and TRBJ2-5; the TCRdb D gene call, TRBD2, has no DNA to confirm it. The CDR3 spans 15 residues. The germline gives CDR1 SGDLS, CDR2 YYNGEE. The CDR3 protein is CASSVAGSRQETQYF. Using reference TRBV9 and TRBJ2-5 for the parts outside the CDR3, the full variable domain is DSGVTQTPKHLITATGQRVTLRCSPRSGDLSVYWYQQSLDQGLQFLIQYYNGEERAKGNILERFSAQQFPDLHSELNLSSLELGDSALYFCASSVAGSRQETQYFGPGTRLLVL.

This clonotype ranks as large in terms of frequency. Here the CDR3 reads CASSPGGASGELFF. The chain couples TRBV5-1 to TRBJ2-2; the D gene TCRdb calls, TRBD2, cannot be checked with no DNA. This CDR3 contains 14 residues. Germline lookup yields CDR1 SGHRS and CDR2 YFSETQ.